Below are 7 T cell receptor beta chains sequenced from a single sample in a study of blood T cell repertoires in COVID-19. TCRdb keeps only in-frame clones here, not all; method: immunoSEQ multiplex PCR. Of hundreds of thousands of clones listed, about 83% are singletons. The specimen sequenced was PBMCs or T cells enriched from blood (not recorded which). These receptors were taken from a woman aged 45-65 years who had recovered from COVID-19.

The V call is TRBV9, the J call TRBJ1-3; possibly TRBD1 for D (5 bases). Germline V gene lookup returns CDR1 SGDLS and CDR2 YYNGEE. CDR3 size: 14 residues. The germline V and J ends were trimmed by 3 bases and 7 bases, with 14 bases remaining between them. Written as DNA, the CDR3 is TGTGCCAGCAGCGAGGGGAAAGGGGCGAACACCATATATTTT. It yields the protein CASSEGKGANTIYF.

The V gene is TRBV10-3, the J gene TRBJ2-1; 9 bases fit TRBD2. The CDR3 runs to 16 residues. Germline CDR1 and CDR2: ENHRY and SYGVKD. V was pared by 3 bases and J by 7 bases, with 10 bases of the junction left unmatched. The CDR3 bases are TGTGCCATCAGTGATGAGTTTGCGGGGGGGCTTAATGAGCAGTTCTTC. As protein: CAISDEFAGGLNEQFF.

CDR3 bases: TGTGCCAGCAGTTGGAGACTAGCGCTCTACGAGCAGTACTTC. It is translated as CASSWRLALYEQYF. The rearrangement joins TRBV6-2 or TRBV6-3 to TRBJ2-7; TRBD2 matches at 8 bases. This CDR3 has 14 amino acids. The V gene's germline CDR1 is MNHEY and CDR2 SVGEGT. The V gene end was trimmed by 4 bases and the J gene end by 3 bases; junction bases not matched to a gene: 5.

This chain joins TRBV27 and TRBJ2-7; 15 bases match TRBD2. Losses at the gene ends were 3 bases for V and 0 bases for J; bases not matched to a gene: 3. The CDR3 spans 17 residues. CDR1 is MNHEY and CDR2 is SMNVEV in the germline V gene (reference sequence). The CDR3 DNA follows: TGTGCCAGCAGTTTTGGACTAGCGGGGGGGAGCTCCTACGAGCAGTACTTC. It yields the protein CASSFGLAGGSSYEQYF.

The rearrangement links TRBV11-2 to TRBJ1-3; tentatively, D is TRBD1 (6 bases). Germline V gene lookup returns CDR1 SGHAT and CDR2 FQNNGV. The V gene lost 5 bases and the J gene lost 4 bases, with 21 bases spanning the gap. This CDR3 comprises 17 residues. The CDR3 here is CASSGGVTDRAGNTIYF. CDR3 coding DNA: TGTGCCAGCAGCGGGGGCGTTACGGACAGAGCAGGAAACACCATATATTTT.

The CDR3 region has the DNA TGTGCCAGCGGGTCGCAGGGAAACTATGGCTACACCTTC. The encoded protein is CASGSQGNYGYTF. V gene TRBV7-2 combines with J gene TRBJ1-2, with a tentative D call TRBD1 (5 bases). Trimming cost V 8 bases and J 2 bases, with 12 bases left between them. Germline values: CDR1 SGHTA, CDR2 FQGNSA. This CDR3 has 13 amino acids.

This chain uses TRBV7-2 with TRBJ1-2, with 8 bases that match TRBD1. This CDR3 contains 13 residues. Germline trimming cut 3 bases from V and 7 bases from J; bases unmatched to any gene: 4. The V gene's germline CDR1 is SGHTA and CDR2 FQGNSA. CDR3 loop: CASSLDRVSGYTF. The CDR3 region has the DNA TGTGCCAGCAGCTTGGACAGGGTTAGTGGCTACACCTTC.